This T cell receptor (beta chain) was captured by sequencing in a study of monozygotic twins with inflammatory bowel disease. A word on this clonotype: The antigen is not known.

Researchers put TCRalpha and TCRbeta cDNA through two nested PCRs lasting approximately 16 and 9 cycles. TCRdb reanalyzed the 5' RACE reads, giving one entry per CDR3 protein sequence and no DNA. The ten top clones account for 2.8%, within a sample of about 160,000 distinct CDR3 sequences. Every donor provided one blood sample measuring roughly 2.5 ml. Study results and caveats: Whether twins were concordant or discordant made no difference to repertoire similarity, possibly from limited power.

The TCR sequence derives from a human donor with ulcerative colitis or Crohn's disease, or a healthy co-twin of an affected twin (not recorded which). What was sequenced was blood.

The CDR3 reads CSARDSRVVGGANVLTF. The chain links TRBV20-1 to TRBJ2-6. There are 17 residues in the CDR3. Germline lookup yields CDR1 DFQATT and CDR2 SNEGSKA (reference sequence).